The present T cell receptor beta chain was sequenced within a study of radiotherapy plus CTLA-4 blockade in lung cancer. Study results and limitations: Subsequent to radiotherapy plus ipilimumab, tumor-derived TCR clones underwent expansion in blood.

Points on this clone: What it binds is unknown.

Trimming cost V 1 base and J 4 bases, with 14 bases left between them. The CDR3 runs to 15 residues. In germline, CDR1 is SGHRS, CDR2 YFSETQ. TCRdb's copy holds only in-frame clones and misses some; the assay was immunoSEQ multiplex PCR. The sample includes around 90,000 clones, under 85% of them seen just once. This chain links TRBV5-1 with TRBJ1-1; D may be TRBD1 (5 bases). Specimen: peripheral blood, collected from a patient treated with radiotherapy plus ipilimumab. The clonotype comes from a human donor with non-small cell lung cancer that progressed on radiotherapy plus ipilimumab. The CDR3 DNA reads as TGCGCCAGCAGCTTGTGGGGTGGTGGGACCACTGAAGCTTTCTTT. Protein product: CASSLWGGGTTEAFF.